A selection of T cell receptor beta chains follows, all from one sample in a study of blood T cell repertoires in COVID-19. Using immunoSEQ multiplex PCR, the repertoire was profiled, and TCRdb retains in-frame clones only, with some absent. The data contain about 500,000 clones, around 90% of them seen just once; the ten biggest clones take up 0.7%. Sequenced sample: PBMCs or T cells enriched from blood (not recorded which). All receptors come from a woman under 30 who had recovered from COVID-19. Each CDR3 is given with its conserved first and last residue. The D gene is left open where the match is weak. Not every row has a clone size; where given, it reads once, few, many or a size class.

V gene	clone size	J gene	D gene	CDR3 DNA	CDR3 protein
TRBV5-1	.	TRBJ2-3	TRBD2	TGCGCCAGCATCTGCATTCACGGGGGGGCTATGATGGATACGCAGTATTTT	CASICIHGGAMMDTQYF
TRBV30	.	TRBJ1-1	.	TGTGCCTGGGGGCGGGACCGCCGATCTGAAGCTTTCTTT	CAWGRDRRSEAFF
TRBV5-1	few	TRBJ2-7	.	TGCGCCAGCAGCTTGGGCCCGCTCAGCTACGAGCAGTACTTC	CASSLGPLSYEQYF
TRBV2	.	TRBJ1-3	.	TGTGCCAGCAGCGCCCGAGGATCGGGTGCTGGAAACACCATATATTTT	CASSARGSGAGNTIYF
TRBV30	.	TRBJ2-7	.	TGTGCCTGGTGGGACAACCTAGGCGAGCAGTACTTC	CAWWDNLGEQYF
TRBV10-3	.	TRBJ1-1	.	TGTGCCATCAGTGAGCCTCCAAGCCGGGAAGCTTTCTTT	CAISEPPSREAFF
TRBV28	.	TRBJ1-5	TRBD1	TGTGCCAGCAGCTGGGAAGGGGGCAACCAGCCCCAGCATTTT	CASSWEGGNQPQHF
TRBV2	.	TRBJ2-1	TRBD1	TGTGCCAGCCTATGGGACAGGAACCACAATGAGCAGTTCTTC	CASLWDRNHNEQFF
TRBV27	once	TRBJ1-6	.	TGTGCCAGCAGTCCTCGGAGGAATTCACCCCTCCACTTT	CASSPRRNSPLHF
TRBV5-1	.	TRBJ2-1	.	TGCGCCAGCAGCTTGGGCCTTGGGCCGAACGAGCAGTTCTTC	CASSLGLGPNEQFF
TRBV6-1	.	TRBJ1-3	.	TGTGCCAGCAGTGTCCTCTCATATGAGAACTCTGGAAACACCATATATTTT	CASSVLSYENSGNTIYF
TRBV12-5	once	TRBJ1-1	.	TGTGCTAGTGGTCCATTAGTAGGGGGTATTGCTTTCTTT	CASGPLVGGIAFF
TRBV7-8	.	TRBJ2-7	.	TGTGCCAGCAGCTTAGTGGGCAGGGGGGTTTCCGAGCAGTACTTC	CASSLVGRGVSEQYF
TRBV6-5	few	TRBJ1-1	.	TGTGCCAGCAGGGGGACTGATTGGGGTACTGAAGCTTTCTTT	CASRGTDWGTEAFF
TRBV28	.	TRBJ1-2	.	TGTGCCAGCAGTTACTACGGTGCTAACTATGGCTACACCTTC	CASSYYGANYGYTF
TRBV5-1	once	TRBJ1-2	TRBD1	TGCGCCAGCAGCTTGGAGCCCGGGACAGGGGATGGCTACACCTTC	CASSLEPGTGDGYTF
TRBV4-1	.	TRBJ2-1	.	TGCGCCAGCAGCCAAGTCCCTATATCCTACAATGAGCAGTTCTTC	CASSQVPISYNEQFF
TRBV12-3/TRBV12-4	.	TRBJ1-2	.	TGTGCCAGCAGTTTGATGGACAGTTATGGCTACACCTTC	CASSLMDSYGYTF
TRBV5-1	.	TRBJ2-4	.	TGCGCCAGCAGCGCGACACAGGGTCGAGGCAAAAACATTCAGTACTTC	CASSATQGRGKNIQYF
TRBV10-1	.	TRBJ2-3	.	TGCGCCAGCAGTGCTGGGGGGACGGAAGATACGCAGTATTTT	CASSAGGTEDTQYF
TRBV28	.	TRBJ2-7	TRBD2	TGTGCCAGCAGTTCCCCACCGGGGGGAAACAATCCCTACGAGCAGTACTTC	CASSSPPGGNNPYEQYF
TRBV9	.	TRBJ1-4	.	TGTGCCAGCAGCCCCGGGGGGGAAAAACTGTTTTTT	CASSPGGEKLFF
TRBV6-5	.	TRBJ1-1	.	TGTGCCAGCAGTTACGAGGGGGAGACTGAAGCTTTCTTT	CASSYEGETEAFF
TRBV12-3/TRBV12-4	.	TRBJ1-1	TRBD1	TGTGCCAGCACCCAGGGGGAATTGGCTGAAGCTTTCTTT	CASTQGELAEAFF
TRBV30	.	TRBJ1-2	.	TGTGCCTGGAGTTGGGCCGGAGGTGGCTATGGCTACACCTTC	CAWSWAGGGYGYTF
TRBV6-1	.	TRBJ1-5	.	TGTGCCAGCAGTGAAGGTTGGCAGGGGAATTATCAGCCCCAGCATTTT	CASSEGWQGNYQPQHF
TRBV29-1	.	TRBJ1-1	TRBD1	TGCAGCGTTGGGGATCCGGGACAGGGACACACTGAAGCTTTCTTT	CSVGDPGQGHTEAFF
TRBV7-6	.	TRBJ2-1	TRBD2	TGTGCCAGCAGCCCGAGACTAGCGGGGCGCGACCATGAGCAGTTCTTC	CASSPRLAGRDHEQFF
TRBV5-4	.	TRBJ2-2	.	TGTGCCAGCAGCTTGGCCGCCGGGGAGCTGTTTTTT	CASSLAAGELFF
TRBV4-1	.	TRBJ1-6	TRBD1	TGCGCCAGCAGCCATCATCCGGGACAGGGGTCAGGACCCCTCCACTTT	CASSHHPGQGSGPLHF
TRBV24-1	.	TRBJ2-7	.	TGTGCCACCAGTGACCCCGGGACAAGCTACGAGCAGTACTTC	CATSDPGTSYEQYF
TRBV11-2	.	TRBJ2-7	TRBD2	TGTGCCAGCAGCTTAACGTTACGGCTAGCGGGTGGTTACGAGCAGTACTTC	CASSLTLRLAGGYEQYF
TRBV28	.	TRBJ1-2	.	TGTGCCAGCACCGTACTCGGCGGGATTTATAGCTATGGCTACACCTTC	CASTVLGGIYSYGYTF
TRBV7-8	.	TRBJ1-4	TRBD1	TGTGCCAGCAGCGCCGGACAGGCTTATGAAAAACTGTTTTTT	CASSAGQAYEKLFF
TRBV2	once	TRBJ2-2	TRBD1	TGTGCCAGTGACCTACAGGGGGCCGGTACCGGGGAGCTGTTTTTT	CASDLQGAGTGELFF
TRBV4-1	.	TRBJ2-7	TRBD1	TGCGCCAGCACGCCGGGACAGGGGGGATACTCCTACGAGCAGTACTTC	CASTPGQGGYSYEQYF
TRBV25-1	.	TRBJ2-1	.	TGTGCCAGCAGTACAACCAATGAGCAGTTCTTC	CASSTTNEQFF
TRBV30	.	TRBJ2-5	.	TGTGCCTGGACCCCTCAGGGAGAGACCCAGTACTTC	CAWTPQGETQYF
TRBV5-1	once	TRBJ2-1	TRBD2	TGCGCCAGCAGCAAGGGACTACAGAGCTCCTACAATGAGCAGTTCTTC	CASSKGLQSSYNEQFF
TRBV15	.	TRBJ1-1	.	TGTGCCACCAGCAGAGATCGTCGGGTAATAGGGGCCTCGTCGGCTTTCTTT	CATSRDRRVIGASSAFF
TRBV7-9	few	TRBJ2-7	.	TGTGCCAGCACCCTAGGGGGAACAGGAAGCGAGCAGTACTTC	CASTLGGTGSEQYF